Below are 17 T cell receptor beta chains sequenced from a single sample in a study of human T cells and chemical hapten exposure. TCRdb re-called the RACE reads with MiXCR, one entry per CDR3 protein. Among roughly 200,000 distinct CDR3 sequences listed, about 25% were seen once. The time point is: patch test 3, about 24 weeks after DPC sensitization. Treatment indicated: therapeutic diphenylcyclopropenone sensitization with weekly scalp DPC. This sample comprised whole blood, obtained in connection with sensitization to the hapten diphenylcyclopropenone (DPC). The source is a woman between 35 and 50 years old with alopecia areata. Some clones in this sample may be carry-over from other donors' samples.

This clonotype has a handful of counts. This chain links TRBV20-1 with TRBJ2-5, with D uncertain. CDR3 length: 13 amino acids. Per the germline V gene, CDR1 is DFQATT and CDR2 is SNEGSKA (reference sequence). V lost 6 bases and J 2 bases, leaving 13 bases between the germline ends. The CDR3 spells CSAEPNGQETQYF. Here the CDR3 DNA reads TGCAGTGCCGAACCTAACGGGCAAGAGACCCAGTACTTC.

In its sample, this clonotype was seen a few times. The chain joins TRBV20-1 to TRBJ1-5, with D tentatively TRBD1 (5 bases). V was pared by 5 bases and J by 9 bases, with 17 bases between. From germline, CDR1 is DFQATT and CDR2 SNEGSKA (reference sequence). The CDR3 has 13 residues. This CDR3 reads CSAPTTGGGPQHF. CDR3 nucleotide sequence: TGCAGTGCTCCTACGACTGGCGGGGGGCCCCAGCATTTT.

This clonotype was seen a few times. The gene calls are TRBV7-2 and TRBJ1-5; D not certain. The V gene lost 1 base and the J gene lost 0 bases, with 7 bases spanning the gap. The CDR3 extends over 15 amino acids. Germline lookup yields CDR1 SGHTA and CDR2 FQGNSA. The CDR3 nucleotides are TGTGCCAGCAGCTTAGGAAGCGGTAGCAATCAGCCCCAGCATTTT. It translates to CASSLGSGSNQPQHF.

The V call is TRBV6-4, the J call TRBJ2-6; possible D gene TRBD1, 6 bases. The germline gives CDR1 MRHNA, CDR2 SNTAGT. This CDR3 has 16 residues. With 6 bases removed from V and 2 bases from J, the gap between germline ends came to 14 bases. The CDR3 DNA follows: TGTGCCAGCAGGCCCCGTTCAGGGGCTGGGGCCAACGTCCTGACTTTC. This translates into CASRPRSGAGANVLTF.

This chain connects TRBV29-1 to TRBJ2-3; D possibly corresponds to TRBD2 (5 bases). CDR1 and CDR2 (germline): SQVTM, ANQGSEA. The CDR3 is 13 residues long. Written as DNA, the CDR3 is TGCATACGTGGGGAGATAATCACAGATACGCAGTATTTT. This encodes CIRGEIITDTQYF.

Notes on this clonotype: An end of the junction does not agree with germline; a read error may underlie this. The V call is TRBV29-1, the J call TRBJ1-2, with a weak D call TRBD1 (6 bases). CDR3 length: 13 residues. Germline V gene sequence: CDR1 SQVTM, CDR2 ANQGSEA. CDR3 sequence: CGVEGGRLAGYTF. In DNA, the CDR3 is TGCGGCGTTGAAGGGGGGCGCCTGGCAGGCTACACCTTC. Looking up the rest from reference TRBV29-1 and TRBJ1-2 gives the full variable domain: SAVISQKPSRDICQRGTSLTIQCQVDSQVTMMFWYRQQPGQSLTLIATANQGSEATYESGFVIDKFPISRPNLTFSTLTVSNMSPEDSSIYLCGVEGGRLAGYTFGSGTRLTVV.

This clonotype was counted only a few times. The rearrangement joins TRBV20-1 to TRBJ2-5; no definite D call. Germline V gene lookup returns CDR1 DFQATT and CDR2 SNEGSKA (reference sequence). The CDR3 covers 14 residues. V lost 5 bases and J lost 4, with 17 bases in between. The CDR3 nucleotides are TGCAGTGCTGCAACATCAGACGGCGTAGAGACCCAGTACTTC. It translates to CSAATSDGVETQYF.

This clonotype was seen a handful of times. The chain joins TRBV29-1 to TRBJ2-7; possibly TRBD2 for D (7 bases). Between the trimmed V and J ends, which lost 3 bases and 3 bases, there was a span of 12 bases. In germline, CDR1 is SQVTM, CDR2 ANQGSEA. This CDR3 spans 13 amino acids. CDR3 nucleotides: TGCAGCGTTGAGGGGGAGGGGGGCTACGAGCAGTACTTC. Translating gives CSVEGEGGYEQYF.

This chain uses TRBV10-3 with TRBJ2-6; D not resolved. The CDR3 is made up of 16 amino acids. Germline V gives CDR1 ENHRY, CDR2 SYGVKD. V lost 3 bases to trimming and J lost 0 bases, with 9 bases between them. DNA of the CDR3: TGTGCCATCAGTGAAGTCCGACACTCTGGGGCCAACGTCCTGACTTTC. This gives the protein CAISEVRHSGANVLTF.

The V call is TRBV5-1, the J call TRBJ2-7; D may be TRBD1 (5 bases). Trimming removed 3 bases from V and 3 bases from J, with 10 bases in between. Germline CDR1 SGHRS, CDR2 YFSETQ. The CDR3 extends over 13 amino acids. The CDR3 DNA reads TGCGCCAGCAGCTATGGCAGGGACTACGAGCAGTACTTC. Amino acids: CASSYGRDYEQYF.

The chain couples TRBV9 to TRBJ2-7, with D perhaps TRBD1 or TRBD2 (6 bases each). The CDR3 sequence is 12 residues long. V was shortened by 7 bases and J by 5 bases, with 13 bases between the two germline ends. CDR1 and CDR2 from the germline V gene are SGDLS and YYNGEE. As DNA, the CDR3 is TGTGCCAGCGGAGGGGGAGACCACGAGCAGTACTTC. It specifies CASGGGDHEQYF. Using reference TRBV9 and TRBJ2-7 for the parts outside the CDR3, the full variable domain is DSGVTQTPKHLITATGQRVTLRCSPRSGDLSVYWYQQSLDQGLQFLIQYYNGEERAKGNILERFSAQQFPDLHSELNLSSLELGDSALYFCASGGGDHEQYFGPGTRLTVT.

This clonotype turned up a few times. The V call is TRBV20-1, the J call TRBJ2-7; weak D call: TRBD1 (6 bases). The germline gives CDR1 DFQATT, CDR2 SNEGSKA (reference sequence). The V and J ends lost 5 bases and 4 bases respectively, with 9 bases between them. The CDR3 loop spans 11 amino acids. CDR3 in DNA: TGCAGTGCTTTCAGGGGATACGAGCAGTACTTC. Protein: CSAFRGYEQYF.

The chain has TRBV12-3 or TRBV12-4 and TRBJ2-3, with 7 bases that match TRBD1. CDR3 length: 14 amino acids. The V and J ends lost 8 bases and 1 base, in that order; junction bases with no gene match: 6. CDR3: CASGGDRRTDTQYF. The CDR3 nucleotides are TGTGCCAGCGGTGGGGACAGACGCACAGATACGCAGTATTTT.

This clonotype was found a few times. The chain couples TRBV11-2 to TRBJ1-1; TRBD1 matches 9 bases. The ends lost 6 bases at V and 5 bases at J; junction bases unmatched: 7. The CDR3 is 14 residues long. CDR1 and CDR2 (germline): SGHAT, FQNNGV. This CDR3 is CASSRDRESTEAFF. The CDR3 DNA reads as TGTGCCAGCAGTCGGGACAGGGAGAGTACTGAAGCTTTCTTT. Drawing the rest from reference TRBV11-2 and TRBJ1-1, the complete variable domain is EAGVAQSPRYKIIEKRQSVAFWCNPISGHATLYWYQQILGQGPKLLIQFQNNGVVDDSQLPKDRFSAERLKGVDSTLKIQPAKLEDSAVYLCASSRDRESTEAFFGQGTRLTVV.

This clonotype appeared a few times. The V and J genes are TRBV12-3 or TRBV12-4 and TRBJ2-7; D is perhaps TRBD2 (5 bases). This CDR3 contains 13 residues. Between the trimmed V and J ends, which lost 2 bases and 6 bases, there was a span of 11 bases. CDR3 DNA sequence: TGTGCCAGCAGTTTATTCGGGGAATCCGAGCAGTACTTC. Its protein is CASSLFGESEQYF.

This clonotype occurred a few times. The genes are TRBV24-1 and TRBJ2-3; TRBD2 matches 8 bases. The V segment lost 3 bases and the J segment 2 bases; nucleotides outside the gene matches: 6. This CDR3 region has 16 residues. Germline assignment: CDR1 KGHDR and CDR2 SFDVKD. As DNA, the CDR3 is TGTGCCACCAGTGATCAAAGAGCGGGAGTCACAGATACGCAGTATTTT. It specifies CATSDQRAGVTDTQYF.

The chain couples TRBV28 to TRBJ2-3; D not certain. Trimming removed 8 bases at V and 6 bases at J, with 12 bases between. In germline, CDR1 is MDHEN, CDR2 SYDVKM. This CDR3 contains 12 residues. The CDR3 loop is CASAAPSDTQYF. The CDR3 DNA sequence: TGTGCCAGCGCGGCGCCGAGTGATACGCAGTATTTT.